The 24 T cell receptor beta chains listed next were all sequenced from one sample in a study of CD8+ T cells in alopecia areata. Extracted from the samples, RNA was reverse transcribed into cDNA to serve as the sequencing template. Assay used: immunoSEQ multiplex PCR; TCRdb lists only in-frame clones, some missing. Among about 40,000 clones listed, around nine tenths were seen once. Treatment defined: oral pan-JAK inhibitor, 5-10 mg twice daily. The sample here was CD8+ T cells sorted from blood, taken at week 24, from a patient treated with tofacitinib. These receptors originate from a human donor with alopecia areata.

The chain recombines TRBV15 with TRBJ2-2; D is uncertain. Trimming removed 4 bases at V and 5 bases at J, with 11 bases between. This CDR3 spans 14 amino acids. Germline V gene sequence: CDR1 LNHNV, CDR2 YYDKDF (reference sequence). Written as DNA, the CDR3 is TGTGCCACCAGCACGGCAGGAAAAACCGGGGAGCTGTTTTTT. Protein product: CATSTAGKTGELFF.

In its sample, this clone was seen a few times. The V call is TRBV6-1, the J call TRBJ2-3; weak D call: TRBD1 (5 bases). This CDR3 is built from 14 residues. Germline V gives CDR1 MNHNS, CDR2 SASEGT. Trimming took 5 bases from V and 2 from J, leaving 11 bases between them. CDR3 DNA sequence: TGTGCCAGCAGTACAGGACCAGACACAGATACGCAGTATTTT. Protein: CASSTGPDTDTQYF.

The J gene is TRBJ2-1, the V gene TRBV6-6; TRBD2 matches 12 bases. The V and J ends lost 6 bases and 6 bases, in that order; junction bases with no gene match: 6. The CDR3 extends over 15 amino acids. CDR1 is MNHNY, CDR2 SVGAGI, per germline (reference sequence). CDR3 coding DNA: TGTGCCAGCAGGTACACGGGACTAGCGGGCAATGAGCAGTTCTTC. This encodes CASRYTGLAGNEQFF.

This rearrangement joins TRBV27 to TRBJ2-7; 7 nucleotides align to TRBD1. The J segment lost 3 bases and the V segment lost 5 bases, leaving 4 bases of the junction unmatched. Germline V lookup: CDR1 MNHEY, CDR2 SMNVEV (reference sequence). The CDR3 is made up of 13 amino acids. CDR3 DNA sequence: TGTGCCAGCAGTCAGACAGGGAACTACGAGCAGTACTTC. It specifies CASSQTGNYEQYF.

The gene calls are TRBV7-9 and TRBJ2-3, with 10 bases lining up with TRBD2. The CDR3 runs 16 residues. Trimming took 2 bases from V and 4 from J; bases not matched to a gene: 6. The V gene's germline CDR1 is SEHNR and CDR2 FQNEAQ (reference sequence). The CDR3 spells CASSLLSGGVSDTQYF. The DNA for the CDR3 is TGTGCCAGCAGCTTACTAAGCGGGGGGGTGTCAGATACGCAGTATTTT.

The chain recombines TRBV5-6 with TRBJ2-3, with D unresolved. Looked up from germline, CDR1 is SGHDT and CDR2 is YYEEEE. V was clipped by 1 base and J by 1 base, with 7 bases between them. The CDR3 is 14 residues long. In DNA, the CDR3 is TGTGCCAGCAGCTTGAGCCAAGGCACAGATACGCAGTATTTT. Its translation: CASSLSQGTDTQYF. Looking up the rest from reference TRBV5-6 and TRBJ2-3 gives the full variable domain: DAGVTQSPTHLIKTRGQQVTLRCSPKSGHDTVSWYQQALGQGPQFIFQYYEEEERQRGNFPDRFSGHQFPNYSSELNVNALLLGDSALYLCASSLSQGTDTQYFGPGTRLTVL.

This clone occurred once. The chain employs TRBV4-3 and TRBJ2-1; 13 bases agree with TRBD2. This CDR3 is 15 amino acids long. The V gene's germline CDR1 is LGHNA and CDR2 YSLEER. The J segment lost 7 bases and the V segment lost 2 bases, leaving 2 bases of the junction unmatched. As DNA, the CDR3 is TGCGCCAGCAGCCAAACTAGCGGGGGGGGAAATGAGCAGTTCTTC. It translates to CASSQTSGGGNEQFF.

The sample holds one count of this clone. This chain uses TRBV6-1 with TRBJ2-5; a possible D gene is TRBD2 (6 bases). The end of the DNA is better explained by TRBJ2-7, so the J call may be wrong. Looked up from germline, CDR1 is MNHNS and CDR2 is SASEGT. The CDR3 runs 15 residues. The CDR3 loop reads CASSEAVAPGGEQYF. The CDR3 coding sequence is TGTGCCAGCAGTGAAGCAGTGGCTCCCGGGGGCGAGCAGTACTTC.

This clone was observed a handful of times. Here the CDR3 DNA reads TGTGCCAGCAGTTTCGCCAGGCTATACAATGAGCAGTTCTTC. This encodes CASSFARLYNEQFF. The V gene is TRBV28, the J gene TRBJ2-1; unclear D gene. This CDR3 comprises 14 residues. Germline V gene sequence: CDR1 MDHEN, CDR2 SYDVKM. With 3 bases removed from V and 4 bases from J, the gap between germline ends came to 10 bases.

This chain joins TRBV2 and TRBJ2-4, with TRBD1 identical over 8 bases. The CDR3 is 13 residues long. Germline assignment: CDR1 SNHLY and CDR2 FYNNEI. V shed 6 bases and J 5 bases; nucleotides not matched to a gene: 3. The CDR3 DNA follows: TGTGCCAGCAGCTCGACAGGGGAAAACATTCAGTACTTC. As protein: CASSSTGENIQYF. The full variable domain, completed using reference TRBV2 and TRBJ2-4, is EPEVTQTPSHQVTQMGQEVILRCVPISNHLYFYWYRQILGQKVEFLVSFYNNEISEKSEIFDDQFSVERPDGSNFTLKIRSTKLEDSAMYFCASSSTGENIQYFGAGTRLSVL.

V and J are TRBV10-2 and TRBJ2-2; TRBD1 is a possible D gene (5 bases). Trimming removed 4 bases at V and 0 bases at J, with 9 bases between. Germline V gene data show CDR1 as WSHSY and CDR2 as SAAADI. CDR3 length: 15 residues. CDR3 sequence (DNA): TGCGCCAGCAGTGGTGTGGGGCCGAACACCGGGGAGCTGTTTTTT. This codes for CASSGVGPNTGELFF.

The chain recombines TRBV4-1 with TRBJ2-5; D is uncertain. The germline gives CDR1 MGHRA, CDR2 YSYEKL. V lost 1 base, J lost 3 bases, and 12 bases lay in between. CDR3 length: 15 residues. DNA for the CDR3: TGCGCCAGCAGCCAAGGGGTAAAAAGTGAAGAGACCCAGTACTTC. This codes for CASSQGVKSEETQYF.

This rearrangement joins TRBV29-1 to TRBJ2-5; TRBD1 aligns across 7 bases. Trimming took 6 bases from V and 4 from J; bases not matched to a gene: 5. The CDR3 covers 12 residues. Looked up from germline, CDR1 is SQVTM and CDR2 is ANQGSEA. CDR3 sequence: CSVGAGGETQYF. In DNA form, the CDR3 reads TGCAGCGTAGGGGCAGGGGGAGAGACCCAGTACTTC.

The sample holds one count of this clone. The chain employs TRBV4-3 and TRBJ2-6; D remains unclear. Per the germline V gene, CDR1 is LGHNA and CDR2 is YSLEER. The CDR3 runs to 14 residues. Trimming took off 1 base at V and 3 bases at J, with 4 bases between the two ends. CDR3 nucleotide sequence: TGCGCCAGCAGCCAAGTGCTTGGGGCCAACGTCCTGACTTTC. Translating gives CASSQVLGANVLTF.

This chain joins TRBV5-1 and TRBJ2-3; 10 bases agree with TRBD2. V dropped 4 bases and J dropped 1; count of bases not matched to a gene: 6. Germline V gene sequence: CDR1 SGHRS, CDR2 YFSETQ. The CDR3 has 16 amino acids. CDR3 amino acids: CASSPQRGGGTDTQYF. The CDR3 DNA reads as TGCGCCAGCAGCCCCCAGCGGGGGGGCGGCACAGATACGCAGTATTTT.

The J gene is TRBJ2-4, the V gene TRBV6-6, with D unresolved. This CDR3 region has 14 residues. The germline V gene encodes CDR1 MNHNY and CDR2 SVGAGI (reference sequence). Trimming removed 6 bases from V and 2 bases from J, with 11 bases in between. CDR3 sequence reads: CASRGSSSKNIQYF. The CDR3 region has the DNA TGTGCCAGCAGAGGCAGTTCGTCCAAAAACATTCAGTACTTC.

The chain has TRBV29-1 and TRBJ2-1, with 7 bases lining up with TRBD2. The CDR3 contains 14 residues. Trimming at V came to 4 bases and at J to 3 bases, leaving 6 bases not matched to a gene. Germline loops: CDR1 SQVTM, CDR2 ANQGSEA. This chain's CDR3 is CSVVGLAVYNEQFF. CDR3 in DNA: TGCAGCGTTGTTGGTCTAGCGGTCTACAATGAGCAGTTCTTC.

J is TRBJ2-1 and V is TRBV7-8; D is ambiguous. The CDR3 runs to 13 residues. Deletions cut 7 bases from V and 2 bases from J, with 9 bases between. Germline V CDR1 and CDR2: SGHVS, FQNEAQ. The CDR3 is CASIRSPYNEQFF. The DNA for the CDR3 is TGTGCCAGCATCAGGAGCCCCTACAATGAGCAGTTCTTC.

This sequence joins TRBV7-2 and TRBJ2-5, with TRBD1 matching 9 bases. Germline trimming cut 5 bases from V and 4 bases from J; bases unmatched to any gene: 8. Germline loops: CDR1 SGHTA, CDR2 FQGNSA. This CDR3 is 15 amino acids long. CDR3 sequence: CASSVLGQGGETQYF. In DNA, the CDR3 is TGTGCCAGCAGCGTCCTGGGACAGGGAGGAGAGACCCAGTACTTC.

As regards this clone: The germline gene is not matched at one end of the junction; a read error may be the cause. The rearrangement links TRBV7-7 to TRBJ2-5; 9 nucleotides agree with TRBD1. Germline V gene lookup returns CDR1 SSHAT and CDR2 FNYEAQ (reference sequence). The CDR3 has 17 amino acids. The CDR3 is CASSLVWGTGTKETQYF. The CDR3 region has the DNA TGTGCTAGCAGCTTAGTGTGGGGGACAGGGACGAAAGAGACCCAGTACTTC.

The chain carries TRBV7-9 and TRBJ2-7, with 8 bases lining up with TRBD1. From germline, CDR1 is SEHNR and CDR2 FQNEAQ (reference sequence). With V trimmed by 5 bases and J by 2 bases, 2 bases remained unmatched. This CDR3 comprises 13 residues. CDR3 region: CASSAQGAYEQYF. The CDR3 coding sequence is TGTGCCAGCAGCGCACAGGGGGCCTACGAGCAGTACTTC.

This chain uses TRBV27 with TRBJ2-1; D perhaps matches TRBD2 (6 bases). Germline-derived CDR1 and CDR2 are MNHEY and SMNVEV (reference sequence). V shed 9 bases and J shed 6 bases, with 9 bases lying between them. This CDR3 contains 11 residues. The CDR3 here is CASWRANEQFF. DNA of the CDR3: TGTGCCAGTTGGAGGGCCAATGAGCAGTTCTTC.

V and J are TRBV5-1 and TRBJ1-1; 11 bases map to TRBD1. CDR3 length: 16 amino acids. V was clipped by 1 base and J by 3 bases; unmatched bases: 5. The germline gives CDR1 SGHRS, CDR2 YFSETQ. As DNA, the CDR3 is TGCGCCAGCAGCTTGACCGGACAGGGGGCGGACACTGAAGCTTTCTTT. The encoded protein is CASSLTGQGADTEAFF. Full variable domain (missing parts from reference TRBV5-1 and TRBJ1-1): KAGVTQTPRYLIKTRGQQVTLSCSPISGHRSVSWYQQTPGQGLQFLFEYFSETQRNKGNFPGRFSGRQFSNSRSEMNVSTLELGDSALYLCASSLTGQGADTEAFFGQGTRLTVV.

The gene calls are TRBV7-8 and TRBJ2-2, with a weak D call TRBD2 (5 bases). CDR3 length: 14 residues. Per the germline V gene, CDR1 is SGHVS and CDR2 is FQNEAQ. The V end was cut by 5 bases, the J end by 4 bases, with 11 bases between. This CDR3 reads CASSLWTSTGELFF. The CDR3 DNA is TGTGCCAGCAGCCTTTGGACTTCCACCGGGGAGCTGTTTTTT.